This is a list of T cell receptor beta chains from one sample in a study of shared clonotypes between healthy human individuals. Method: immunoSEQ multiplex PCR; TCRdb's copy keeps in-frame clones and lacks some. The sample contains around 600,000 clones, roughly 96% of which appear only once. The sample consisted of naive CD8+ T cells sorted from blood. These receptors came from a woman in her twenties or thirties in good health. The CDR3 runs from the conserved cysteine through the conserved F or W. Each record gives: V gene, D gene, J gene, clone size, CDR3 protein, CDR3 DNA. A D gene is named only where the DNA matches it firmly. Expanded clones are given a class, and other clones once, few, many or no size at all.

TRBV11-2	TRBD2	TRBJ2-3	.	CASAGVISTDTQYF	TGTGCCAGTGCGGGGGTCATTAGCACAGATACGCAGTATTTT
TRBV27	.	TRBJ2-1	.	CASSLDAGNEQFF	TGTGCCAGCAGTTTAGATGCGGGAAATGAGCAGTTCTTC
TRBV28	.	TRBJ2-1	.	CASSGGNEQFF	TGTGCCAGCAGTGGGGGCAATGAGCAGTTCTTC
TRBV29-1	.	TRBJ1-1	.	CSALVMNTEAFF	TGCAGCGCTTTAGTCATGAACACTGAAGCTTTCTTT
TRBV4-1	.	TRBJ2-1	.	CASSLRLKYDEQFF	TGCGCCAGCAGCCTGAGGTTGAAATACGATGAGCAGTTCTTC
TRBV2	.	TRBJ1-4	once	CASSLAELNEKLFF	TGTGCCAGCAGTTTAGCAGAGCTTAATGAAAAACTGTTTTTT
TRBV19	.	TRBJ1-1	.	CASLARGRRTEAFF	TGTGCCAGTCTAGCCCGGGGGCGAAGGACTGAAGCTTTCTTT
TRBV19	TRBD2	TRBJ2-1	.	CASSIRVLAGVRNEQFF	TGTGCCAGTAGTATTCGGGTGCTGGCGGGAGTAAGGAATGAGCAGTTCTTC
TRBV7-6	.	TRBJ1-2	.	CASSPGGGHGYTF	TGTGCCAGCAGCCCAGGCGGGGGTCATGGCTACACCTTC
TRBV2	.	TRBJ2-4	.	CASSELAAAKNIQYF	TGTGCCAGCAGCGAACTAGCAGCAGCCAAAAACATTCAGTACTTC
TRBV27	TRBD2	TRBJ2-7	.	CASSLSSPGLAGNEQYF	TGTGCCAGCAGTTTATCATCCCCGGGACTAGCGGGAAACGAGCAGTACTTC
TRBV29-1	.	TRBJ2-7	.	CSVEGNRLQTYEQYF	TGCAGCGTTGAAGGTAACAGGCTACAAACCTACGAGCAGTACTTC